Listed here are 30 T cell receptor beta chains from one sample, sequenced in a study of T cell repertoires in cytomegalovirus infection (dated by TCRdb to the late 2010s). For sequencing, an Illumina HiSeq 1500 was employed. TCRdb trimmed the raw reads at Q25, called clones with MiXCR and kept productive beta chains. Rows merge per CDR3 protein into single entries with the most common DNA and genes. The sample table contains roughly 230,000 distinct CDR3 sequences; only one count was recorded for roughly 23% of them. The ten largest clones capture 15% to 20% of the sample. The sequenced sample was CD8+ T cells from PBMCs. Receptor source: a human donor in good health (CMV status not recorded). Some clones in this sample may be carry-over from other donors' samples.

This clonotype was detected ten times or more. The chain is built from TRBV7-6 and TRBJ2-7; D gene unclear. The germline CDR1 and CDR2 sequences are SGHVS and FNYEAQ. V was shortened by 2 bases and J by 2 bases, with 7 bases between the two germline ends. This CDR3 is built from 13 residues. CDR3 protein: CASSLNPTYEQYF. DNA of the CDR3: TGTGCCAGCAGCTTAAACCCAACCTACGAGCAGTACTTC.

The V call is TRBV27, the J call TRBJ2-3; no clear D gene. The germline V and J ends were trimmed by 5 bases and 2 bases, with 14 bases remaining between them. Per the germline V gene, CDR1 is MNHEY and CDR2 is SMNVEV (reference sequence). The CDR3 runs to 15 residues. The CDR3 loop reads CASSLSEYHTDTQYF. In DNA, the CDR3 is TGTGCCAGCAGTCTTAGTGAGTACCACACAGATACGCAGTATTTT.

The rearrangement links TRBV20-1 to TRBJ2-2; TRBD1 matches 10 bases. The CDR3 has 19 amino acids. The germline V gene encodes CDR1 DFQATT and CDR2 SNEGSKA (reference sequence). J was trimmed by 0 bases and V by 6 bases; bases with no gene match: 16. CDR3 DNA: TGCAGTGCCCGGGACAGGGGCTCCGCCGTTGCCCCGAACACCGGGGAGCTGTTTTTT. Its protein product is CSARDRGSAVAPNTGELFF.

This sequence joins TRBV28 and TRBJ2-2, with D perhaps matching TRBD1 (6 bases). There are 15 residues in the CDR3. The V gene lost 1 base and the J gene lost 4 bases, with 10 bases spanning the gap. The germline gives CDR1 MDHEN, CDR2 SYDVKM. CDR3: CASSLYRDVTGELFF. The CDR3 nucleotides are TGTGCCAGCAGTTTATACAGGGATGTCACCGGGGAGCTGTTTTTT.

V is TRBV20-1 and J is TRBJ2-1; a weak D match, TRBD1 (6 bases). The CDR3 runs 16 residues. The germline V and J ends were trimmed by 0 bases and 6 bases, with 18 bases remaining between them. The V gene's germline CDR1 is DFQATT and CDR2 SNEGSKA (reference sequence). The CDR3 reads CSARDRDRLRINEQFF. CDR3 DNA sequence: TGCAGTGCTAGAGATCGAGACAGGTTGCGAATCAATGAGCAGTTCTTC.

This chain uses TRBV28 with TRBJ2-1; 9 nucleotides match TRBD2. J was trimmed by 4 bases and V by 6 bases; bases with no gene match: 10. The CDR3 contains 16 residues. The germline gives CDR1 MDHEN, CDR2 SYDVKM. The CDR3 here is CASSPTRGGQYNEQFF. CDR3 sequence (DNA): TGTGCCAGCAGCCCGACGCGGGGGGGCCAGTACAATGAGCAGTTCTTC.

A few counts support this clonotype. The CDR3 region is CASSLAGVGETQYF. The CDR3 region has the DNA TGTGCCAGCAGTTTAGCGGGTGTGGGGGAGACCCAGTACTTC. V usage is TRBV12-3 or TRBV12-4 and J usage is TRBJ2-5; D unclear. This CDR3 has 14 amino acids. The V end lost 0 bases, the J end lost 5 bases, and 10 bases lay between the germline ends.

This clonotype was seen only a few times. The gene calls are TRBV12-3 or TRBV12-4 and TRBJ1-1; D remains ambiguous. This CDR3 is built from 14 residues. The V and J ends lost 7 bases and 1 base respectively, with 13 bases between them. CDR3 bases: TGTGCCAGCACTCCACGGCGCGAGAACACTGAAGCTTTCTTT. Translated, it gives CASTPRRENTEAFF.

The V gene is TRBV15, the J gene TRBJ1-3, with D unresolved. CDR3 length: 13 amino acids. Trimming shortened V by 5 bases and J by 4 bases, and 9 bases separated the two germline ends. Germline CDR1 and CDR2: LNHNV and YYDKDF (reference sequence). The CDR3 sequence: CATSPDLGNTIYF. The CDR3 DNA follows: TGTGCCACCAGCCCTGACTTAGGAAACACCATATATTTT.

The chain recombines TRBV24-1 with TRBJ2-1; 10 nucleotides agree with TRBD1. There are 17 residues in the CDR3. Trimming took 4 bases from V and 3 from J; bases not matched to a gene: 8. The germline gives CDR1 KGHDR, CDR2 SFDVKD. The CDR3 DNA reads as TGTGCCACCAGTGACTTCGCCGGGACAGGGGACTACAATGAGCAGTTCTTC. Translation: CATSDFAGTGDYNEQFF.

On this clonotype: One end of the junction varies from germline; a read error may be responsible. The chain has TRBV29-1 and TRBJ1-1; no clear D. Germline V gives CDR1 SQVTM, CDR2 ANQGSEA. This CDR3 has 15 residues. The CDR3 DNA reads TGCAGCGTTGTCAAGCGGGCAAAAATGAACATTGAAGCTTTCTTT. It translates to CSVVKRAKMNIEAFF.

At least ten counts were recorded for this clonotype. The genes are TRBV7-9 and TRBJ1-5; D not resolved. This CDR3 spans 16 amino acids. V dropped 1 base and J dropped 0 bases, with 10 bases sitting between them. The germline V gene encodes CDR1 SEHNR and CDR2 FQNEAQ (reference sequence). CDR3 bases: TGTGCCAGCAGCTTAGTGGACGGTGATAGCAATCAGCCCCAGCATTTT. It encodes CASSLVDGDSNQPQHF. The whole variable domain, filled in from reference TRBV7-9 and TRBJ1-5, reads DTGVSQNPRHKITKRGQNVTFRCDPISEHNRLYWYRQTLGQGPEFLTYFQNEAQLEKSRLLSDRFSAERPKGSFSTLEIQRTEQGDSAMYLCASSLVDGDSNQPQHFGDGTRLSIL.

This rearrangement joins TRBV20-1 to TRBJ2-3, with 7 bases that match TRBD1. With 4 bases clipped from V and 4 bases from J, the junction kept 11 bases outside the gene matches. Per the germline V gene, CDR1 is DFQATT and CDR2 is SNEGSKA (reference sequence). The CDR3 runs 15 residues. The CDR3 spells CSANQDRVRADTQYF. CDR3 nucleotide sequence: TGCAGTGCTAACCAAGACAGGGTTCGCGCAGATACGCAGTATTTT.

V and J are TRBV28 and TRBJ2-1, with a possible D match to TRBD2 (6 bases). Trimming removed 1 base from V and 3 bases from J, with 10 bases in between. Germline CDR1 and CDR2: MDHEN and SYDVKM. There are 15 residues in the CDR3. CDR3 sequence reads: CASSLFSTSYNEQFF. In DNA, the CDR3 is TGTGCCAGCAGTTTATTTTCGACTAGCTACAATGAGCAGTTCTTC. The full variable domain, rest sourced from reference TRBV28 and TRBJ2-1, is DVKVTQSSRYLVKRTGEKVFLECVQDMDHENMFWYRQDPGLGLRLIYFSYDVKMKEKGDIPEGYSVSREKKERFSLILESASTNQTSMYLCASSLFSTSYNEQFFGPGTRLTVL.

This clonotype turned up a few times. The CDR3 sequence: CSARDLTGRNTGELFF. CDR3 coding DNA: TGCAGTGCTAGAGATCTAACAGGGAGGAACACCGGGGAGCTGTTTTTT. This chain joins TRBV20-1 and TRBJ2-2; maybe TRBD1 (6 bases). CDR1 is DFQATT and CDR2 is SNEGSKA in the germline V gene (reference sequence). The CDR3 covers 16 residues. V was cut by 0 bases and J by 1 base, with 12 bases left in between.

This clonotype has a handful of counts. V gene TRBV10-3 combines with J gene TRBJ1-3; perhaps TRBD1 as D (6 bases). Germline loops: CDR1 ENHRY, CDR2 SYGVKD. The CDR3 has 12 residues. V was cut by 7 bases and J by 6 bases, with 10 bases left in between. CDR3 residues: CAITDSINTIYF. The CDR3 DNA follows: TGTGCCATCACGGACAGCATAAACACCATATATTTT.

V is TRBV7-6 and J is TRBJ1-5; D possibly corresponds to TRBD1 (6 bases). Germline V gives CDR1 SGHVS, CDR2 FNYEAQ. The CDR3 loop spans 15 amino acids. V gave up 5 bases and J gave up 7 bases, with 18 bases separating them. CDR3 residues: CASSPGPGGGQPQHF. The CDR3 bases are TGTGCCAGCAGCCCAGGCCCGGGGGGGGGCCAGCCCCAGCATTTT.

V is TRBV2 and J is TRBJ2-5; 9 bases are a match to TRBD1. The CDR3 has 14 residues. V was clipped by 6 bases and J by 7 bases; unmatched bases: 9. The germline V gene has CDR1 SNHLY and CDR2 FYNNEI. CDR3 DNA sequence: TGTGCCAGCAGGGGAACAGGGGGCGCGGGGACCCAGTACTTC. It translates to CASRGTGGAGTQYF.

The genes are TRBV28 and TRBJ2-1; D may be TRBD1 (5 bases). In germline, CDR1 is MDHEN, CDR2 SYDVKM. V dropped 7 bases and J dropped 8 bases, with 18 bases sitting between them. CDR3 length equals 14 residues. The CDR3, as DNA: TGTGCCAGCACCAAGGGGTCCTACCGCGATGAGCAGTTCTTC. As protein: CASTKGSYRDEQFF. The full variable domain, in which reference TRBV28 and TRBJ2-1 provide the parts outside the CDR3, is DVKVTQSSRYLVKRTGEKVFLECVQDMDHENMFWYRQDPGLGLRLIYFSYDVKMKEKGDIPEGYSVSREKKERFSLILESASTNQTSMYLCASTKGSYRDEQFFGPGTRLTVL.

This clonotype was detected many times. The CDR3 nucleotides read TGTGCCAGCAGTTTCCCCGAATACAATGAGCAGTTCTTC. Translation: CASSFPEYNEQFF. The rearrangement joins TRBV12-3 or TRBV12-4 to TRBJ2-1; D not certain. This CDR3 is 13 amino acids long. Trimming shortened V by 3 bases and J by 4 bases, and 7 bases separated the two germline ends.

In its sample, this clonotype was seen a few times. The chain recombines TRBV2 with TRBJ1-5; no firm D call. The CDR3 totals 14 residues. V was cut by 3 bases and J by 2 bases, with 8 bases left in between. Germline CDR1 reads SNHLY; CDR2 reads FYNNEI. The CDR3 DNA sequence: TGTGCCAGCAGTGACGGGGAGCGCAATCAGCCCCAGCATTTT. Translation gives CASSDGERNQPQHF.

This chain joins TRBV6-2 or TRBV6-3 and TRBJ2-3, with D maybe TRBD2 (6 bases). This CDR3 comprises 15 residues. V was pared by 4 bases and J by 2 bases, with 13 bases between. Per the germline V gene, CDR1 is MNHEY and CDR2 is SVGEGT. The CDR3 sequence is CASSSAGRFTDTQYF. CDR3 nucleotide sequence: TGTGCCAGCAGTTCTGCGGGAAGATTCACAGATACGCAGTATTTT.

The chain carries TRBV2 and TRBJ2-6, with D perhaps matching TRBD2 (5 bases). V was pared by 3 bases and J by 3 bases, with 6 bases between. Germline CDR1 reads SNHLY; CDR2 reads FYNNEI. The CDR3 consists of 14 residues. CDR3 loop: CASSDGVGANVLTF. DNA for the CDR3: TGTGCCAGCAGTGACGGGGTTGGGGCCAACGTCCTGACTTTC.

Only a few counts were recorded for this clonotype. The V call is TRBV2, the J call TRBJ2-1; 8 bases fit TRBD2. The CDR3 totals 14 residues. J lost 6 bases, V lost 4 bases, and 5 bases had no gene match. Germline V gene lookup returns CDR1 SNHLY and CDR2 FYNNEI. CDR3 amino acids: CASSVRGGGNEQFF. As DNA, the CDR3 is TGTGCCAGCAGTGTTCGGGGGGGAGGCAATGAGCAGTTCTTC.

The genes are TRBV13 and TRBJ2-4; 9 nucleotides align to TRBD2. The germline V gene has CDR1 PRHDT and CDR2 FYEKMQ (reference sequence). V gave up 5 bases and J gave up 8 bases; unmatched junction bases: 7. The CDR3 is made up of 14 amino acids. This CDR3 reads CASSLSGGGDIQYF. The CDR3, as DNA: TGTGCCAGCAGCCTTAGCGGGGGCGGGGACATTCAGTACTTC.

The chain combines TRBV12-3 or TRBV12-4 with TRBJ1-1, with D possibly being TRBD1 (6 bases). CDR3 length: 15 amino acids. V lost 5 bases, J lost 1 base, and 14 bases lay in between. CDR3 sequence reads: CASSGLGGRNTEAFF. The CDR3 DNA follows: TGTGCCAGCAGTGGCCTTGGGGGCCGGAACACTGAAGCTTTCTTT.

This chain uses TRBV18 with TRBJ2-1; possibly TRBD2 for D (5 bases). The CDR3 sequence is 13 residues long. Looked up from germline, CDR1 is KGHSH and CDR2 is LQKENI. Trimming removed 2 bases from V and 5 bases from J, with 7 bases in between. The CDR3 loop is CASSPASHNEQFF. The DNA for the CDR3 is TGTGCCAGCTCACCAGCTAGCCACAATGAGCAGTTCTTC.

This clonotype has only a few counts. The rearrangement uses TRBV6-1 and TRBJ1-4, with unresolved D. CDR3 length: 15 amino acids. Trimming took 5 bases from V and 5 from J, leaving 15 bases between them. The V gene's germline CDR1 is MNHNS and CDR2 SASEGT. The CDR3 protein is CASSPLGQANEKLFF. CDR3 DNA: TGTGCCAGCAGTCCTCTTGGGCAGGCAAATGAAAAACTGTTTTTT.

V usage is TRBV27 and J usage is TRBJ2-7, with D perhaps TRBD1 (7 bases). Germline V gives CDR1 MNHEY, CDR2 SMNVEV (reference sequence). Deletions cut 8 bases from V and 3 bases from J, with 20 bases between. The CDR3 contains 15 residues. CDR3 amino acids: CASAGGETGYYEQYF. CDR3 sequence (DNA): TGTGCCAGCGCCGGGGGAGAGACAGGGTACTACGAGCAGTACTTC.

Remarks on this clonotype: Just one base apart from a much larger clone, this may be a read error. The CDR3 loop is CASSLGQPEQYF. CDR3 bases: TGTGCCAGCAGCTTAGGACAACCCGAGCAGTACTTC. The chain recombines TRBV7-9 with TRBJ2-7; no firm D call. The V gene's germline CDR1 is SEHNR and CDR2 FQNEAQ (reference sequence). The ends were cut back, 1 base at V and 6 bases at J, with 7 bases in the middle. The CDR3 runs to 12 residues.